This TCR beta chain was captured in a study of blood T cell repertoires in COVID-19. This clone occurred once. This CDR3 contains 13 residues. Germline-derived CDR1 and CDR2 are KGHSH and LQKENI. Trimming stripped 6 bases from V and 2 bases from J, with 11 bases between. The table came from immunoSEQ multiplex PCR; TCRdb's copy has only in-frame clones and leaves some out. The sample lists fewer than 50,000 clones; almost 85% were seen once. The sequence was obtained from a human donor in a cohort sampled during active COVID-19. Sequencing was performed on peripheral blood. This rearrangement joins TRBV18 to TRBJ2-7; no reliable D call. The chain's CDR3 is CASSLDNAYEQYF. In DNA form, the CDR3 reads TGTGCCAGCTCCCTCGACAATGCCTACGAGCAGTACTTC. The variable domain in full, completed from reference TRBV18 and TRBJ2-7, reads NAGVMQNPRHLVRRRGQEARLRCSPMKGHSHVYWYRQLPEEGLKFMVYLQKENIIDESGMPKERFSAEFPKEGPSILRIQQVVRGDSAAYFCASSLDNAYEQYFGPGTRLTVT.